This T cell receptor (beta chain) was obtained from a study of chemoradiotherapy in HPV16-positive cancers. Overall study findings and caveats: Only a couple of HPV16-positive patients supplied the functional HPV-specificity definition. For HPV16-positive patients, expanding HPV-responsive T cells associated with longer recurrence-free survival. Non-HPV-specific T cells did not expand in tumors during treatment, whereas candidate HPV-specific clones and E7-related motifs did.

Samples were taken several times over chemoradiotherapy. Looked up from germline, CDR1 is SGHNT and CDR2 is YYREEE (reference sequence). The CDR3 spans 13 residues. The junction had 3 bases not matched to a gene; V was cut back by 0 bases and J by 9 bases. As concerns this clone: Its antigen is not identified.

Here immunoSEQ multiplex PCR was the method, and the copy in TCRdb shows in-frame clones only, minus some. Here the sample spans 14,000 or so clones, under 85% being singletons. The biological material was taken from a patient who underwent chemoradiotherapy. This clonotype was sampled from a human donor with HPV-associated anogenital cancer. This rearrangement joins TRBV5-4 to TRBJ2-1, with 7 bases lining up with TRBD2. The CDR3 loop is CASSLEREGEQFF. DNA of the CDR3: TGTGCCAGCAGCTTGGAAAGGGAGGGTGAGCAGTTCTTC.